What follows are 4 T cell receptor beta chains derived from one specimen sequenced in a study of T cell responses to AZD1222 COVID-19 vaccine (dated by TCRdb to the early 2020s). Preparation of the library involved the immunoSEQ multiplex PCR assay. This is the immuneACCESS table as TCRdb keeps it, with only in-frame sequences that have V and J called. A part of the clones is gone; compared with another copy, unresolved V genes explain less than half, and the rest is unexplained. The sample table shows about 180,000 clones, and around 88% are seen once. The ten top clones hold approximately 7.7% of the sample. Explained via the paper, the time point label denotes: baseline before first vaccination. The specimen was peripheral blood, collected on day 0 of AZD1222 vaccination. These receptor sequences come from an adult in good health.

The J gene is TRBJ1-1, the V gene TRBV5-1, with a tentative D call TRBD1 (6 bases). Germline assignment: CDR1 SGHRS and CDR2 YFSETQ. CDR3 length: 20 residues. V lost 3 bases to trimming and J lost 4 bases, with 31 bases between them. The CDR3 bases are TGCGCCAGCAGCTCCCCACCCTGGACGGGGGCGACTGGACTGGGCACTGAAGCTTTCTTT. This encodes CASSSPPWTGATGLGTEAFF. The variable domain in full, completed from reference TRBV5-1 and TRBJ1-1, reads KAGVTQTPRYLIKTRGQQVTLSCSPISGHRSVSWYQQTPGQGLQFLFEYFSETQRNKGNFPGRFSGRQFSNSRSEMNVSTLELGDSALYLCASSSPPWTGATGLGTEAFFGQGTRLTVV.

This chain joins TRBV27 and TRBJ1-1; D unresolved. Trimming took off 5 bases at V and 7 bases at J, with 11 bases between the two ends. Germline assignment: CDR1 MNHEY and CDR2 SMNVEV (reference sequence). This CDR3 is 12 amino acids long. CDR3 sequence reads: CASSLSGSEAFF. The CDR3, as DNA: TGTGCCAGCAGTCTCTCAGGAAGTGAAGCTTTCTTT.

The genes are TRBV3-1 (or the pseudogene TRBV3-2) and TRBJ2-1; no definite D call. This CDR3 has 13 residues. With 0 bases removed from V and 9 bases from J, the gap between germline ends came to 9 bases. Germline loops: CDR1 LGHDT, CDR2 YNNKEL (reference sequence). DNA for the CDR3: TGTGCCAGCAGCCAAGATAGCCGAATTGAGCAGTTCTTC. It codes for CASSQDSRIEQFF.

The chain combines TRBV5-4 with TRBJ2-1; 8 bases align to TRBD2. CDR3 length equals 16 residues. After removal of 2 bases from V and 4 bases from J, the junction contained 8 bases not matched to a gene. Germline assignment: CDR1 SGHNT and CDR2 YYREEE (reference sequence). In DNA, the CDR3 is TGTGCCAGCAGCTTTTCCGGGACTAGGGGATACAATGAGCAGTTCTTC. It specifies CASSFSGTRGYNEQFF.